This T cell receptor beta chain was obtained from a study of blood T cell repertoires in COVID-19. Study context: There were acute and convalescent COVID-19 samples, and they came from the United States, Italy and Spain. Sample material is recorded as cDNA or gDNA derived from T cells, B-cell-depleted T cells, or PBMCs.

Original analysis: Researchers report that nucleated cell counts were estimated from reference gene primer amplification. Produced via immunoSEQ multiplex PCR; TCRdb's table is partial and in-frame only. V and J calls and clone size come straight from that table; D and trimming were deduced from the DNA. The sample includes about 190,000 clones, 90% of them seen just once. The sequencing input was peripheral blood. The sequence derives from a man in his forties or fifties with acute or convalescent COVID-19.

For the CDR3, the DNA is TGTGCCACCAGTAAAGGGGTCACCGGGGAGCTGTTTTTT. Encoded protein: CATSKGVTGELFF. This rearrangement joins TRBV24-1 to TRBJ2-2, with a possible D match to TRBD1 (5 bases). Trimming removed 6 bases at V and 4 bases at J, with 8 bases between. From germline, CDR1 is KGHDR and CDR2 SFDVKD. This CDR3 has 13 residues.